A selection of T cell receptor beta chains follows, all from one sample in a study of blood T cell repertoires in COVID-19. Profiled with immunoSEQ multiplex PCR; TCRdb holds only in-frame clones, not every one. The repertoire holds more than 100,000 clones, with around 76% as singletons. The sequenced sample consisted of peripheral blood. All receptors derive from an older man with acute or convalescent COVID-19. Each CDR3 is given with its conserved first and last residue. The order of the fields is CDR3 DNA, CDR3 protein, J gene, D gene, V gene, clone size. The D gene is left open where the match is weak. The size entry is marked missing in some rows and otherwise reads once, few, many or a size class.

CDR3 DNA: TGTGCCAGCAGCTTATCCAGGGGGCCTGGCTATGGCTACACCTTC
CDR3 protein: CASSLSRGPGYGYTF
J gene: TRBJ1-2
D gene: TRBD1
V gene: TRBV7-3
clone size: few

CDR3 DNA: TGTGCCAGTAGTATTGGGGGGTTTGATTCACCCCTCCACTTT
CDR3 protein: CASSIGGFDSPLHF
J gene: TRBJ1-6
D gene: .
V gene: TRBV19
clone size: .

CDR3 DNA: TGCGCCAGCAGCTATGACAGGGGGGGTTATGGCTACACCTTC
CDR3 protein: CASSYDRGGYGYTF
J gene: TRBJ1-2
D gene: TRBD1
V gene: TRBV5-1
clone size: once

CDR3 DNA: TGTGCCTGGAGTGTACGTAGGACAGCTATCTTGAGGGCCCTCCACTTT
CDR3 protein: CAWSVRRTAILRALHF
J gene: TRBJ1-6
D gene: .
V gene: TRBV30
clone size: .

CDR3 DNA: TGTGCCAGCTCACGCGACAGAATGAACACTGAAGCTTTCTTT
CDR3 protein: CASSRDRMNTEAFF
J gene: TRBJ1-1
D gene: .
V gene: TRBV18
clone size: .

CDR3 DNA: TGTGCCAGCAGCTTACGAGACTGGAACACCGGGGAGCTGTTTTTT
CDR3 protein: CASSLRDWNTGELFF
J gene: TRBJ2-2
D gene: .
V gene: TRBV7-8
clone size: .

CDR3 DNA: TGTGCCAGCAGTGAAGCGCGGGGAACCCACTACAATGAGCAGTTCTTC
CDR3 protein: CASSEARGTHYNEQFF
J gene: TRBJ2-1
D gene: .
V gene: TRBV2
clone size: .

CDR3 DNA: TGTGCCAGCAGTGACCCTGGGACAGGGGAGGATGAGCAGTTCTTC
CDR3 protein: CASSDPGTGEDEQFF
J gene: TRBJ2-1
D gene: TRBD1
V gene: TRBV6-1
clone size: few

CDR3 DNA: TGTGCCAGCAGCCCAAGACACTCCTACAATGAGCAGTTCTTC
CDR3 protein: CASSPRHSYNEQFF
J gene: TRBJ2-1
D gene: .
V gene: TRBV9
clone size: .

CDR3 DNA: TGTGCCAGCCCCCTGGATTCAGGGGGCACAGGTGGCTACACCTTC
CDR3 protein: CASPLDSGGTGGYTF
J gene: TRBJ1-2
D gene: TRBD1
V gene: TRBV18
clone size: .

CDR3 DNA: TGTGCCAGCAGTTTCACAGGGCCCTATGGCTACACCTTC
CDR3 protein: CASSFTGPYGYTF
J gene: TRBJ1-2
D gene: .
V gene: TRBV7-2
clone size: .

CDR3 DNA: TGTGCCTGGGCCGGGACAGGGGCAACTAATGAAAAACTGTTTTTT
CDR3 protein: CAWAGTGATNEKLFF
J gene: TRBJ1-4
D gene: TRBD1
V gene: TRBV30
clone size: .

CDR3 DNA: TGTGCCAGCAGCAAACTTGGATGGGTGGAAGACACCTATAATTCACCCCTCCACTTT
CDR3 protein: CASSKLGWVEDTYNSPLHF
J gene: TRBJ1-6
D gene: .
V gene: TRBV21-1
clone size: .

CDR3 DNA: TGTGCCAGCAGCGGGGGACAGGGCAACTATGGCTACACCTTC
CDR3 protein: CASSGGQGNYGYTF
J gene: TRBJ1-2
D gene: TRBD1
V gene: TRBV6-5
clone size: .

CDR3 DNA: TGTGCCAGCAGCTCATCAGGACAAGAAGCTTTCTTT
CDR3 protein: CASSSSGQEAFF
J gene: TRBJ1-1
D gene: .
V gene: TRBV7-9
clone size: .

CDR3 DNA: TGTGCCAGCAGCTGGGAGGCCTCTGGAGCTTTCTTT
CDR3 protein: CASSWEASGAFF
J gene: TRBJ1-1
D gene: .
V gene: TRBV12-3/TRBV12-4
clone size: once

CDR3 DNA: TGTGCCAGCAGATCCCAGGGGGTGTCTGAAGCTTTCTTT
CDR3 protein: CASRSQGVSEAFF
J gene: TRBJ1-1
D gene: .
V gene: TRBV21-1
clone size: .

CDR3 DNA: TGTGCCAGCAGCCCCCGATTTAGTGAAGCTTTCTTT
CDR3 protein: CASSPRFSEAFF
J gene: TRBJ1-1
D gene: .
V gene: TRBV7-9
clone size: .

CDR3 DNA: TGTGCCAGCAGTGTCGGCAGGGCGGAAAGACAGCCCCAGCATTTT
CDR3 protein: CASSVGRAERQPQHF
J gene: TRBJ1-5
D gene: .
V gene: TRBV2
clone size: .

CDR3 DNA: TGCGCCAGCACCAAACCCGGGGGGAGCTACGAGCAGTACTTC
CDR3 protein: CASTKPGGSYEQYF
J gene: TRBJ2-7
D gene: TRBD2
V gene: TRBV5-1
clone size: .

CDR3 DNA: TGTGCCAGCAGCTTGGCATCAGGGGAGGGGAACACTGAAGCTTTCTTT
CDR3 protein: CASSLASGEGNTEAFF
J gene: TRBJ1-1
D gene: .
V gene: TRBV5-6
clone size: .

CDR3 DNA: TGCGCCAGCAGCCAAGATTTTTTTGGGGACAGGGTTTTTCTCAGCTCCTACAATGAGCAGTTCTTC
CDR3 protein: CASSQDFFGDRVFLSSYNEQFF
J gene: TRBJ2-1
D gene: TRBD1
V gene: TRBV4-3
clone size: .

CDR3 DNA: TGTGCTAGTGGTCCCGTGGGGGGGGCAAACAATGAGCAGTTCTTC
CDR3 protein: CASGPVGGANNEQFF
J gene: TRBJ2-1
D gene: .
V gene: TRBV12-5
clone size: .

CDR3 DNA: TGTGCCAGCAGCTTACGGGGGACTGGAAACACCATATATTTT
CDR3 protein: CASSLRGTGNTIYF
J gene: TRBJ1-3
D gene: .
V gene: TRBV7-3
clone size: .

CDR3 DNA: TGCGCCAGCAGCCGGGGGACAGGGGAGGACACCGGGGAGCTGTTTTTT
CDR3 protein: CASSRGTGEDTGELFF
J gene: TRBJ2-2
D gene: TRBD1
V gene: TRBV5-1
clone size: .

CDR3 DNA: TGTGCCAGTAGTTATGGGAGGCTCCTGGGGGAGCCCCAGCATTTT
CDR3 protein: CASSYGRLLGEPQHF
J gene: TRBJ1-5
D gene: .
V gene: TRBV19
clone size: once

CDR3 DNA: TGTGCCATCACGATTTTCGCCCGGGGGGGGTCGGCGGCTAACTATGGCTACACCTTC
CDR3 protein: CAITIFARGGSAANYGYTF
J gene: TRBJ1-2
D gene: .
V gene: TRBV10-3
clone size: .

CDR3 DNA: TGTGCCAGTAGTAGAGCAGGGGAAACTGAAGCTTTCTTT
CDR3 protein: CASSRAGETEAFF
J gene: TRBJ1-1
D gene: .
V gene: TRBV19
clone size: .

CDR3 DNA: TGTGCCAGCAGCTTGGTGCCAGATGGCTACACCTTC
CDR3 protein: CASSLVPDGYTF
J gene: TRBJ1-2
D gene: .
V gene: TRBV5-6
clone size: few

CDR3 DNA: TGTGCCAGCAGCTTAGTGTGGGGGCAGGACGAGCAGTACTTC
CDR3 protein: CASSLVWGQDEQYF
J gene: TRBJ2-7
D gene: .
V gene: TRBV7-2
clone size: .

CDR3 DNA: TGCAGTGCTAGTACAGGGAACACTGAAGCTTTCTTT
CDR3 protein: CSASTGNTEAFF
J gene: TRBJ1-1
D gene: .
V gene: TRBV20-1
clone size: .

CDR3 DNA: TGTGCCAGCAGCTTTACTAGCGGGGGGGACTACGAGCAGTACTTC
CDR3 protein: CASSFTSGGDYEQYF
J gene: TRBJ2-7
D gene: TRBD2
V gene: TRBV11-2
clone size: .

CDR3 DNA: TGTGCCAGCAGCCCCCCTCTAGCGGGGCAAGAGACCCAGTACTTC
CDR3 protein: CASSPPLAGQETQYF
J gene: TRBJ2-5
D gene: TRBD2
V gene: TRBV6-6
clone size: few

CDR3 DNA: TGTGCCAGCAGCTTCGTACCGGTTGGGCCAGGGGGTGGCTACACCTTC
CDR3 protein: CASSFVPVGPGGGYTF
J gene: TRBJ1-2
D gene: TRBD1
V gene: TRBV5-6
clone size: .

CDR3 DNA: TGTGCCAGCAGCTTAGGAGCCCCTTTACAGGGTGTCGAAGCTTTCTTT
CDR3 protein: CASSLGAPLQGVEAFF
J gene: TRBJ1-1
D gene: .
V gene: TRBV13
clone size: few

CDR3 DNA: TGCGCCAGCAGCCACAGACAGGGTATGAGGTATGGCTACACCTTC
CDR3 protein: CASSHRQGMRYGYTF
J gene: TRBJ1-2
D gene: TRBD1
V gene: TRBV4-3
clone size: .

CDR3 DNA: TGCAGTGCCTGGACAAGGGGTCCGTCCAACACCATATATTTT
CDR3 protein: CSAWTRGPSNTIYF
J gene: TRBJ1-3
D gene: .
V gene: TRBV29-1
clone size: few

CDR3 DNA: TGTGCCAGCAGCGCATACATATCAGATACGCAGTATTTT
CDR3 protein: CASSAYISDTQYF
J gene: TRBJ2-3
D gene: .
V gene: TRBV9
clone size: .

CDR3 DNA: TGTGCCAGCAGTTTCGACAGGGGTACTTACAATGAGCAGTTCTTC
CDR3 protein: CASSFDRGTYNEQFF
J gene: TRBJ2-1
D gene: TRBD1
V gene: TRBV7-2
clone size: .